The 9 T cell receptor beta chains below come from one sample, sequenced in a study of OX40 agonist ivuxolimab in advanced cancers. The table came from immunoSEQ multiplex PCR; TCRdb's copy has only in-frame clones and leaves some out. The sample has roughly 50,000 clones; 80% to 95% are singletons. The input for sequencing was CD4+ or CD8+ T cells sorted from blood, taken in a trial of the OX40 agonist ivuxolimab. These receptors were obtained from an adult with an advanced solid tumor such as melanoma, head and neck, liver or kidney cancer.

The chain is built from TRBV4-1 and TRBJ2-4, with 7 bases fitting TRBD1. Germline lookup yields CDR1 MGHRA and CDR2 YSYEKL. The CDR3 consists of 17 residues. Unmatched junction bases numbered 10, after V lost 2 bases and J lost 3 bases. CDR3 sequence (DNA): TGCGCCAGCAGCCAACCCATGACAGGGAGCTACAAAAACATTCAGTACTTC. Amino acids: CASSQPMTGSYKNIQYF.

The table lists this clone with a few counts. J is TRBJ2-2 and V is TRBV25-1; 8 bases align to TRBD2. After removal of 4 bases from V and 3 bases from J, the junction contained 1 base not matched to a gene. Germline V gene lookup returns CDR1 MGHDK and CDR2 SYGVNS. The CDR3 has 14 residues. The CDR3, as DNA: TGTGCCAGCAGTGGGGGACTAGACACCGGGGAGCTGTTTTTT. This codes for CASSGGLDTGELFF.

The chain joins TRBV20-1 to TRBJ2-7; D gene ambiguous. V lost 2 bases, J lost 3 bases, and 5 bases lay in between. The germline gives CDR1 DFQATT, CDR2 SNEGSKA (reference sequence). The CDR3 is 11 residues long. The CDR3 region is CSARWGYEQYV. The CDR3 DNA sequence: TGCAGTGCTAGATGGGGCTACGAGCAGTACGTC.

The chain has TRBV19 and TRBJ2-3, with TRBD2 matching over 14 bases. The CDR3 is 16 amino acids. CDR1 and CDR2 from the germline V gene are LNHDA and SQIVND (reference sequence). Trimming cost V 3 bases and J 2 bases; bases outside gene matches: 1. The CDR3 loop reads CASSMGLAGDTDTQYF. For the CDR3, the DNA is TGTGCCAGTAGTATGGGACTAGCGGGGGACACAGATACGCAGTATTTT.

Here the CDR3 DNA reads TGTGCCAGCAGCTTTGAGAACACTGAAGCTTTCTTT. Encoded protein: CASSFENTEAFF. This chain joins TRBV7-9 and TRBJ1-1; no clear D gene. There are 12 residues in the CDR3. Per the germline V gene, CDR1 is SEHNR and CDR2 is FQNEAQ (reference sequence). V was clipped by 3 bases and J by 1 base, with 3 bases between them.

The rearrangement joins TRBV2 to TRBJ1-4, with D tentatively TRBD1 (5 bases). V gave up 2 bases and J gave up 5 bases, with 12 bases separating them. The germline V gene has CDR1 SNHLY and CDR2 FYNNEI. The CDR3 runs to 15 residues. CDR3 sequence (DNA): TGTGCCAGCAGTGAATGGGACGGGCTAAATGAAAAACTGTTTTTT. It codes for CASSEWDGLNEKLFF.

J is TRBJ1-2 and V is TRBV27; D might be TRBD1 (5 bases). Germline values: CDR1 MNHEY, CDR2 SMNVEV (reference sequence). V lost 6 bases and J 8 bases, leaving 16 bases between the germline ends. This CDR3 region has 13 residues. The CDR3 sequence: CASRTGARFGYTF. Written as DNA, the CDR3 is TGTGCCAGCAGGACCGGGGCCCGCTTCGGCTACACCTTC.

The gene calls are TRBV11-2 and TRBJ1-1, with a tentative D call TRBD1 (5 bases). Germline-derived CDR1 and CDR2 are SGHAT and FQNNGV. This CDR3 is built from 15 residues. The V end was cut by 0 bases, the J end by 2 bases, with 10 bases between. The CDR3 nucleotides are TGTGCCAGCAGCTTAGAAGCAGGGTTCAACACTGAAGCTTTCTTT. Encoded protein: CASSLEAGFNTEAFF.

The J gene is TRBJ2-1, the V gene TRBV4-2, with a weak D call TRBD2 (5 bases). V lost 1 base and J 10 bases, leaving 17 bases between the germline ends. Germline CDR1 LGHNA, CDR2 YNFKEQ. The CDR3 consists of 15 residues. CDR3: CASSQGVTTTQEQFF. The CDR3 DNA reads TGTGCCAGCAGCCAAGGTGTGACTACAACCCAGGAGCAGTTCTTC.